The clone carrying this TCR beta chain showed up many times. Its cognate antigen is unknown. The table came from immunoSEQ multiplex PCR; TCRdb's copy has only in-frame clones and leaves some out. This record lists some 40,000 clones, none seen once only, and the top ten clones contain 2% to 3%. The record originates from a study of T cells after posttransplantation cyclophosphamide. Findings and limits, study-wide: TRB clonality was highly associated with recipient CMV seropositivity and reactivation. Donor CD8+ memory clones often dominated recipient blood repertoires at later times. Tissue-infiltrating T cells from skin or gut overlapped little with blood T cells.

On the day of bone marrow donation, the related graft donor provided peripheral blood. V dropped 7 bases and J dropped 5 bases, with 12 bases sitting between them. Per the germline V gene, CDR1 is MNHNY and CDR2 is SVGAGI (reference sequence). The CDR3 is made up of 13 amino acids. This chain connects TRBV6-6 to TRBJ1-5; D possibly corresponds to TRBD1 (5 bases). Material: PBMCs. The receptor was derived from a man aged 35-49 years in good health, CMV-negative, and a related stem cell transplant donor. Here the CDR3 reads CASTPGGHQPQHF. DNA for the CDR3: TGTGCCAGCACCCCGGGGGGACATCAGCCCCAGCATTTT.